The entry that follows covers one TCR beta chain sequence. This entry belongs to a study of blood T cell repertoires in COVID-19. TCRdb's table, derived via immunoSEQ multiplex PCR, lists solely in-frame clones and lacks some. This sample carries fewer than 250,000 clones, 65% to 90% of them seen once, and the ten largest clones take around 7.2%. V lost 2 bases to trimming and J lost 5 bases, with 12 bases between them. CDR1 is SGHTA, CDR2 FQGNSA, per germline. The length of the CDR3 is 15 residues. The sequenced sample was peripheral blood. The sequence was obtained from a woman between 45 and 60 years old with acute or convalescent COVID-19. The chain uses TRBV7-2 and TRBJ2-2; D might be TRBD1 (7 bases). This CDR3 is CASSLSGGWTGELFF. CDR3 bases: TGTGCCAGCAGCTTATCAGGGGGGTGGACCGGGGAGCTGTTTTTT.